The 4 T cell receptor beta chains presented below share a single source sample, sequenced in a study of siplizumab effects on memory and regulatory T cells. Profiled with immunoSEQ multiplex PCR; TCRdb holds only in-frame clones, not every one. The sample lists 50,000 or so clones; about 88% were seen once. What was sequenced was naive CD8+ T cells sorted from blood. These receptors all stem from a human donor in good health.

The chain recombines TRBV7-9 with TRBJ1-6; no reliable D call. Germline V gives CDR1 SEHNR, CDR2 FQNEAQ (reference sequence). With 10 bases removed from V and 0 bases from J, the gap between germline ends came to 19 bases. The CDR3 sequence is 17 residues long. DNA for the CDR3: TGTGCCACCTACAAAGGTTCGGAAAGCTCCTATAATTCACCCCTCCACTTT. Encoded protein: CATYKGSESSYNSPLHF.

J is TRBJ1-2 and V is TRBV2; D is uncertain. The germline gives CDR1 SNHLY, CDR2 FYNNEI. Deletions cut 2 bases from V and 5 bases from J, with 12 bases between. This CDR3 is built from 14 residues. The DNA of the CDR3 is TGTGCCAGCAGTGAAATGGGTAAAGTTTATGGCTACACCTTC. Its translation: CASSEMGKVYGYTF.

V and J are TRBV11-3 and TRBJ2-2; D might be TRBD1 (6 bases). CDR1 is SGHNT and CDR2 is YENEEA in the germline V gene. Trimming removed 5 bases from V and 5 bases from J, with 18 bases in between. This CDR3 has 16 residues. This chain's CDR3 is CASSMTTGSWTGELFF. The CDR3 DNA sequence: TGTGCCAGCAGCATGACAACAGGGTCCTGGACCGGGGAGCTGTTTTTT.

V is TRBV9 and J is TRBJ1-1; D uncertain. The CDR3 sequence is 16 residues long. Per the germline V gene, CDR1 is SGDLS and CDR2 is YYNGEE. Trimming stripped 4 bases from V and 4 bases from J, with 20 bases between. As DNA, the CDR3 is TGTGCCAGCAGCCCCCCTCCGCCTCCTATGAGCACTGAAGCTTTCTTT. It translates to CASSPPPPPMSTEAFF.